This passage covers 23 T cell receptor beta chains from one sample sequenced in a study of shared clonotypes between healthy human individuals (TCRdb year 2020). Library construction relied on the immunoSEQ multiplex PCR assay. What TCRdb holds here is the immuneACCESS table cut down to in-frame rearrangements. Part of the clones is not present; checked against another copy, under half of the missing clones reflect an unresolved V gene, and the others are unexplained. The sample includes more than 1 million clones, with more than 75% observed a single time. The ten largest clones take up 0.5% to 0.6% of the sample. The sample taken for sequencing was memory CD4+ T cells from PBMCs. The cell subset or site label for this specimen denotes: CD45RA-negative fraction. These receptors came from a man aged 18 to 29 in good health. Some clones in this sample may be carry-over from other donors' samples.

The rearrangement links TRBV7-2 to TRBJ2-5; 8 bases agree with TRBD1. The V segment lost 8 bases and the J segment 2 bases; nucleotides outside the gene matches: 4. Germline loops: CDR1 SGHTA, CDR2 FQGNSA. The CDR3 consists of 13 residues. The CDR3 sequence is CASSRGRQETQYF. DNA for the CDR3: TGTGCCAGCTCCAGGGGGCGACAAGAGACCCAGTACTTC.

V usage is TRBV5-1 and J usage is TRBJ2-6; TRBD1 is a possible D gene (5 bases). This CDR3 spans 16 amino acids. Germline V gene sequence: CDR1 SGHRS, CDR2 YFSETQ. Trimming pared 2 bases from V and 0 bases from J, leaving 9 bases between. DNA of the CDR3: TGCGCCAGCAGCTTCAGGGAAATCTCTGGGGCCAACGTCCTGACTTTC. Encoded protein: CASSFREISGANVLTF.

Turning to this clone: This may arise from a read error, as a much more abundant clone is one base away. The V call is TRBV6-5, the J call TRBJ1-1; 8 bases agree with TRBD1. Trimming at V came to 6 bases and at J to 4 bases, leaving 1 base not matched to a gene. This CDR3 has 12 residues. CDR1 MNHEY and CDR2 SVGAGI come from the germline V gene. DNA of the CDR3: TGTGCCAGCAGAACAGGGGGCACTGAAGCTTTCTTT. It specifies CASRTGGTEAFF.

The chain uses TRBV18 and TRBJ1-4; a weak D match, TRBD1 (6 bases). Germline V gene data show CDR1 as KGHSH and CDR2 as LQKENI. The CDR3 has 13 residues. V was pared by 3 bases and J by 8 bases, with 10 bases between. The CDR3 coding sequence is TGTGCCAGCTCACCCAGTAGGGGGGAAAAACTGTTTTTT. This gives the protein CASSPSRGEKLFF. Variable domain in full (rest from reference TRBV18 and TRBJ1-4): NAGVMQNPRHLVRRRGQEARLRCSPMKGHSHVYWYRQLPEEGLKFMVYLQKENIIDESGMPKERFSAEFPKEGPSILRIQQVVRGDSAAYFCASSPSRGEKLFFGSGTQLSVL.

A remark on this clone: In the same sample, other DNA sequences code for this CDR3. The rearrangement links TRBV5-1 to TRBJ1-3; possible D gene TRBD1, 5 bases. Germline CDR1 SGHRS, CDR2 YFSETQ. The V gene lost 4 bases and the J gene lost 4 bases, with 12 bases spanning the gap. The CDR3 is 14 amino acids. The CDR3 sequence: CASSPGQGGNTIYF. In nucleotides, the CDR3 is TGCGCCAGCAGCCCTGGGCAGGGCGGAAACACCATATATTTT.

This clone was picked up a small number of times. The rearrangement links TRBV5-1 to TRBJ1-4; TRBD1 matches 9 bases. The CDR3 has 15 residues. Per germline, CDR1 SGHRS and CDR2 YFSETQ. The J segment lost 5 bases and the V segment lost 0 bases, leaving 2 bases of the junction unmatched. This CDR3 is CASSLGDRDNEKLFF. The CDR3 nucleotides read TGCGCCAGCAGCTTGGGGGACAGGGACAATGAAAAACTGTTTTTT.

DNA of the CDR3: TGCGCCAGCAGTCTCCAGGGAGCGGGAGTACTGAGCGAGCAGTACTTC. This codes for CASSLQGAGVLSEQYF. This rearrangement joins TRBV5-1 to TRBJ2-7; 8 nucleotides line up with TRBD2. This CDR3 is 16 amino acids long. CDR1 is SGHRS and CDR2 is YFSETQ in the germline V gene. The junction had 16 bases not matched to a gene; V was cut back by 5 bases and J by 6 bases.

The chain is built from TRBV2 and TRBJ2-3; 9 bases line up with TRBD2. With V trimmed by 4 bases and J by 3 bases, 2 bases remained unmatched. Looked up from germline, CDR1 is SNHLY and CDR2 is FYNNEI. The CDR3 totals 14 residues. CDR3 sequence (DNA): TGTGCCAGCAGTGGGCGGGAGGGAACAGATACGCAGTATTTT. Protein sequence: CASSGREGTDTQYF.

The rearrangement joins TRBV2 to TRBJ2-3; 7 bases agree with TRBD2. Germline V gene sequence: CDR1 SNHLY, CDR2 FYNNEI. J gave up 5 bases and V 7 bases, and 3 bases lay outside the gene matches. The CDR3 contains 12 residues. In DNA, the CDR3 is TGTGCCAGCAAGCGGGACTTAGATACGCAGTATTTT. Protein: CASKRDLDTQYF.

The CDR3 protein is CASSPGQGLDTQYF. For the CDR3, the DNA is TGTGCCAGCAGCCCGGGACAGGGGTTAGATACGCAGTATTTT. The genes are TRBV7-7 and TRBJ2-3; the match to TRBD1 covers 10 bases. Per the germline V gene, CDR1 is SSHAT and CDR2 is FNYEAQ (reference sequence). This CDR3 has 14 amino acids. The V segment lost 5 bases and the J segment 5 bases; nucleotides outside the gene matches: 4. Full variable domain (missing parts from reference TRBV7-7 and TRBJ2-3): GAGVSQSPRYKVTKRGQDVTLRCDPISSHATLYWYQQALGQGPEFLTYFNYEAQPDKSGLPSDRFSAERPEGSISTLTIQRTEQRDSAMYRCASSPGQGLDTQYFGPGTRLTVL.

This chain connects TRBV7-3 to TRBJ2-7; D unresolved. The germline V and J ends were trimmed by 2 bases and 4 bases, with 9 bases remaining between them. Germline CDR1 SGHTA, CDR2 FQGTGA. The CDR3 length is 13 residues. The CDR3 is CASSLVVAYEQYF. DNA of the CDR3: TGTGCCAGCAGCTTAGTGGTAGCTTACGAGCAGTACTTC.

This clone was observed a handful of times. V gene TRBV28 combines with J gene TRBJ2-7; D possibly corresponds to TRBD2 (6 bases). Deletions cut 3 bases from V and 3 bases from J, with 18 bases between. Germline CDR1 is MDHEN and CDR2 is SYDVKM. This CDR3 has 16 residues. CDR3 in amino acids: CASSFSRGNSIYEQYF. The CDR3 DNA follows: TGTGCCAGCAGTTTTAGTCGGGGGAATTCAATCTACGAGCAGTACTTC. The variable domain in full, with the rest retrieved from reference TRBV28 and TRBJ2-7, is DVKVTQSSRYLVKRTGEKVFLECVQDMDHENMFWYRQDPGLGLRLIYFSYDVKMKEKGDIPEGYSVSREKKERFSLILESASTNQTSMYLCASSFSRGNSIYEQYFGPGTRLTVT.

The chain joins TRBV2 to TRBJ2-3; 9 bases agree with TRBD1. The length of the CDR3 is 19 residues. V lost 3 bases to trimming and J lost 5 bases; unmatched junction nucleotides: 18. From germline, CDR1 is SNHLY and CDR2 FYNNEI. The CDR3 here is CASSDLGPRQGVGKDTQYF. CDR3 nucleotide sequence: TGTGCCAGCAGTGACCTTGGCCCCAGACAGGGGGTGGGTAAAGATACGCAGTATTTT.

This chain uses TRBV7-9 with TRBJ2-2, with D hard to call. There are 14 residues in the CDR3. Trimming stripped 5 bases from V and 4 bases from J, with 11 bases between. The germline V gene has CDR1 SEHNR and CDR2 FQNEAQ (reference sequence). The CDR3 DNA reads TGTGCCAGCAGCCCCTTCTTAGCCACCGGGGAGCTGTTTTTT. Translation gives CASSPFLATGELFF.

CDR3 region: CASSSESSSRETQYF. CDR3 coding DNA: TGCGCCAGCAGCTCCGAGTCGAGCTCCAGAGAGACCCAGTACTTC. This sequence joins TRBV5-1 and TRBJ2-5; D gene uncertain. CDR1 is SGHRS and CDR2 is YFSETQ in the germline V gene. Trimming left V 3 bases short and J 4 bases short, with 16 bases between. This CDR3 contains 15 residues.

The CDR3 DNA follows: TGTGCCAGCAGCTTACGGAGGTTCCAGGAGACCCAGTACTTC. Translating it yields CASSLRRFQETQYF. The J gene is TRBJ2-5, the V gene TRBV11-2; the D gene is possibly TRBD2 (5 bases). Germline loops: CDR1 SGHAT, CDR2 FQNNGV. The CDR3 totals 14 residues. The V end was cut by 2 bases, the J end by 5 bases, with 12 bases between.

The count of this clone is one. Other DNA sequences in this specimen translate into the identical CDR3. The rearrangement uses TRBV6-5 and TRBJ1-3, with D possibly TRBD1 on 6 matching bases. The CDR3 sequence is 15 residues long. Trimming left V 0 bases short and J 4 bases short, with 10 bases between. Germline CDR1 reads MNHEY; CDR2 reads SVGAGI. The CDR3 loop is CASSYSRDTGNTIYF. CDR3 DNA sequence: TGTGCCAGCAGTTACTCGAGGGACACGGGAAACACCATATATTTT.

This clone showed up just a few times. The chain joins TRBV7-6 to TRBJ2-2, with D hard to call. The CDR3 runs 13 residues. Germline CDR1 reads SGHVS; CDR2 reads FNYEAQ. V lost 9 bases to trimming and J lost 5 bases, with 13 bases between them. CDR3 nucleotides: TGTGCCAGTCAAACTCCCCCTACCGGGGAGCTGTTTTTT. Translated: CASQTPPTGELFF.

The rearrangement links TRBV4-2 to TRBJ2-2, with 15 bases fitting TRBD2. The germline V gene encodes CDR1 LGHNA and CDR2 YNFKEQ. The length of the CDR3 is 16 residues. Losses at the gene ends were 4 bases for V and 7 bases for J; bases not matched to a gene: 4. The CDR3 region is CASSRGLAGGDGELFF. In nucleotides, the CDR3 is TGTGCCAGCAGCCGGGGACTAGCGGGAGGCGACGGGGAGCTGTTTTTT.

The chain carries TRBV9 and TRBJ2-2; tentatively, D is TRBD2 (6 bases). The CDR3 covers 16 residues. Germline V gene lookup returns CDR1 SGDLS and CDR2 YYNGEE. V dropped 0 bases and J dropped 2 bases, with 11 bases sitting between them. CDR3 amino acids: CASSVGSGLNTGELFF. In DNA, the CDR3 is TGTGCCAGCAGCGTAGGTTCCGGACTAAACACCGGGGAGCTGTTTTTT.

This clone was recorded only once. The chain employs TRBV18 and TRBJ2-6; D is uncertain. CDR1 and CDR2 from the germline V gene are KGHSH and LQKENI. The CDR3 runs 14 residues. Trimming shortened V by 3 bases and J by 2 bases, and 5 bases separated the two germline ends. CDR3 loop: CASSPSPGANVLTF. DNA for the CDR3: TGTGCCAGCTCACCTTCTCCTGGGGCCAACGTCCTGACTTTC.

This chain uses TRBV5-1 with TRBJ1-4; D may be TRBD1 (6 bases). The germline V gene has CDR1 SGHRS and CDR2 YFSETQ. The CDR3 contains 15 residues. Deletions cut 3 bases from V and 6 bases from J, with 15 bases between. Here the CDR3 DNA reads TGCGCCAGCAGCTCTACTTGGGGGCAGGATGAAAAACTGTTTTTT. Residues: CASSSTWGQDEKLFF. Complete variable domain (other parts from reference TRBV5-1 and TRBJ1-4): KAGVTQTPRYLIKTRGQQVTLSCSPISGHRSVSWYQQTPGQGLQFLFEYFSETQRNKGNFPGRFSGRQFSNSRSEMNVSTLELGDSALYLCASSSTWGQDEKLFFGSGTQLSVL.

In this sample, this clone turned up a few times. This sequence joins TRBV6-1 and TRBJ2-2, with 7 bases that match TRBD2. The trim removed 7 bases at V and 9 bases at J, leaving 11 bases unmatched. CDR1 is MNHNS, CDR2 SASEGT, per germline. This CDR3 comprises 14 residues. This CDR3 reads CASKYQRDDRELFF. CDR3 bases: TGTGCCAGCAAGTACCAGCGGGATGACCGGGAGCTGTTTTTT.